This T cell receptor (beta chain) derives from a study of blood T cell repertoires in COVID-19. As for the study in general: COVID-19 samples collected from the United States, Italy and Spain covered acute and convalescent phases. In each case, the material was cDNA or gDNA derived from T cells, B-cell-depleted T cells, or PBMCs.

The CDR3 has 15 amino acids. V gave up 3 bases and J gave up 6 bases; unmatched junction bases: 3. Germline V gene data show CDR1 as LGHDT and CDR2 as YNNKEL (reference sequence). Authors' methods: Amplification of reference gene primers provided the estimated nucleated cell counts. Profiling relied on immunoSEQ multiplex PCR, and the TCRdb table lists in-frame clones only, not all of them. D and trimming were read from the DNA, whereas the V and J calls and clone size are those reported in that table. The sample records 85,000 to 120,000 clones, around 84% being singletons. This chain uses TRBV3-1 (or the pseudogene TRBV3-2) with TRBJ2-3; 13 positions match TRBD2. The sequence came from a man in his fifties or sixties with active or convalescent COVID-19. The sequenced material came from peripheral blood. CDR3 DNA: TGTGCCAGCAGCCAGTGGACTAGCGGGGGTGATACGCAGTATTTT. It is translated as CASSQWTSGGDTQYF.